The 16 T cell receptor beta chains below were found in one sample sequenced in a study of cytomegalovirus exposure and HLA in healthy donors. Both 60 Vbeta primers and 13 Jbeta primers went into the PCR. Using immunoSEQ multiplex PCR, the repertoire was profiled, and TCRdb retains in-frame clones only, with some absent. Among 170,000 or so clones listed, just under 85% were seen once. Source material: PBMCs. All receptors derive from a girl aged 10 to 17 in good health and CMV-seropositive.

Only one count was recorded for this clone. The chain couples TRBV5-1 to TRBJ2-1; 11 bases agree with TRBD2. The CDR3 sequence is 16 residues long. V shed 2 bases, J shed 4 bases, and the junction held 5 bases outside the gene matches. Germline values: CDR1 SGHRS, CDR2 YFSETQ. CDR3 loop: CASSLDRTSGYNEQFF. In DNA form, the CDR3 reads TGCGCCAGCAGCTTAGATCGGACTAGCGGGTACAATGAGCAGTTCTTC.

This sequence joins TRBV29-1 and TRBJ1-5; 9 nucleotides match TRBD1. With 4 bases clipped from V and 7 bases from J, the junction kept 5 bases outside the gene matches. The CDR3 covers 13 residues. Germline lookup yields CDR1 SQVTM and CDR2 ANQGSEA. The CDR3 DNA is TGCAGCGTTGGGGACAGGGCTGAACAGCCCCAGCATTTT. It specifies CSVGDRAEQPQHF.

This clone was counted a few times. CDR3 DNA: TGTGCCAGCAGTCAAGACAGGGGTTTATCACCCCTCCACTTT. Protein product: CASSQDRGLSPLHF. The chain uses TRBV27 and TRBJ1-6; 8 bases fit TRBD1. Germline trimming cut 5 bases from V and 10 bases from J; bases unmatched to any gene: 7. Per the germline V gene, CDR1 is MNHEY and CDR2 is SMNVEV (reference sequence). The CDR3 totals 14 residues.

DNA for the CDR3: TGTGCCAGCAGTTTATCGGGGGGAGATGGCTACACCTTC. This encodes CASSLSGGDGYTF. This chain connects TRBV27 to TRBJ1-2; maybe TRBD1 (5 bases). This CDR3 comprises 13 residues. V lost 0 bases and J lost 6, with 8 bases in between. Germline loops: CDR1 MNHEY, CDR2 SMNVEV (reference sequence).

CDR3 in amino acids: CASSSTGTGNTIYF. Written as DNA, the CDR3 is TGTGCCAGCAGCTCGACAGGGACTGGAAACACCATATATTTT. This chain connects TRBV7-8 to TRBJ1-3, with TRBD1 identical over 7 bases. The CDR3 is 14 residues long. With V trimmed by 4 bases and J by 2 bases, 2 bases remained unmatched. CDR1 and CDR2 from the germline V gene are SGHVS and FQNEAQ.

The V gene is TRBV5-1, the J gene TRBJ2-5; a possible D gene is TRBD2 (7 bases). Germline CDR1 reads SGHRS; CDR2 reads YFSETQ. This CDR3 spans 15 amino acids. V gave up 0 bases and J gave up 4 bases, with 13 bases separating them. The chain's CDR3 is CASSLGGGVGETQYF. The CDR3 region has the DNA TGCGCCAGCAGCTTGGGAGGGGGGGTCGGAGAGACCCAGTACTTC.

The CDR3 DNA follows: TGTGCCAGCAGTGAGGCGTACGACGGGGGGCCGAGCTCCTACGAGCAGTACTTC. Translating gives CASSEAYDGGPSSYEQYF. This rearrangement joins TRBV25-1 to TRBJ2-7, with D perhaps TRBD2 (7 bases). The V end was cut by 3 bases, the J end by 0 bases, with 21 bases between. The CDR3 extends over 18 amino acids. Per germline, CDR1 MGHDK and CDR2 SYGVNS.

In the case of this clone: Within the sample, other DNA sequences also encode this same CDR3. This chain connects TRBV4-1 to TRBJ2-1; possible D gene TRBD2, 5 bases. CDR3 size: 20 residues. The germline CDR1 and CDR2 sequences are MGHRA and YSYEKL. V lost 3 bases, J lost 0 bases, and 24 bases lay in between. The CDR3 loop reads CASSQVRLFLVSGSYNEQFF. As DNA, the CDR3 is TGCGCCAGCAGCCAGGTACGGCTCTTCCTAGTCAGCGGCTCCTACAATGAGCAGTTCTTC.

The gene calls are TRBV5-4 and TRBJ2-1; the match to TRBD2 covers 7 bases. This CDR3 has 15 residues. Germline lookup yields CDR1 SGHNT and CDR2 YYREEE (reference sequence). The junction had 12 bases not matched to a gene; V was cut back by 4 bases and J by 8 bases. The CDR3 protein is CASSPGGHSGDEQFF. For the CDR3, the DNA is TGTGCCAGCAGCCCAGGAGGACACAGCGGGGATGAGCAGTTCTTC.

The rearrangement links TRBV6-5 to TRBJ1-1, with D possibly matching TRBD1 (5 bases). V gave up 4 bases and J gave up 1 base, with 7 bases separating them. Germline CDR1 MNHEY, CDR2 SVGAGI. This CDR3 has 13 residues. DNA for the CDR3: TGTGCCAGCAGTTCCAGGGAGAACACTGAAGCTTTCTTT. Protein sequence: CASSSRENTEAFF.

This clone occurred a few times. The chain uses TRBV5-5 and TRBJ1-1; 9 bases map to TRBD1. Per germline, CDR1 SGHKS and CDR2 YYEKEE (reference sequence). This CDR3 contains 15 residues. With V trimmed by 2 bases and J by 4 bases, 6 bases remained unmatched. The CDR3 nucleotides read TGTGCCAGCAGCTTCCGGACAGGGGAGGGCACTGAAGCTTTCTTT. It yields the protein CASSFRTGEGTEAFF.

The chain recombines TRBV7-2 with TRBJ1-2, with TRBD1 matching over 9 bases. Germline V CDR1 and CDR2: SGHTA, FQGNSA. The V segment lost 1 base and the J segment 8 bases; nucleotides outside the gene matches: 5. The CDR3 covers 14 residues. This CDR3 is CASSLDWDRVGYTF. CDR3 in DNA: TGTGCCAGCAGCTTAGACTGGGACAGGGTCGGCTACACCTTC.

Concerning this clone itself: The junction departs from the called germline gene at one end, perhaps through a read error. The chain's CDR3 is CASSPVRNTEAFF. The CDR3 DNA sequence: TGTGCTAGCAGCCCCGTCCGGAACACTGAAGCTTTCTTT. This sequence joins TRBV7-7 and TRBJ1-1; unclear D gene. Germline V gene lookup returns CDR1 SSHAT and CDR2 FNYEAQ (reference sequence). The CDR3 consists of 13 residues.

The chain combines TRBV30 with TRBJ1-1; no definite D call. Germline CDR1 is GTSNPN and CDR2 is SVGIG (reference sequence). The CDR3 is made up of 12 amino acids. Trimming left V 3 bases short and J 4 bases short, with 9 bases between. The CDR3 DNA is TGTGCCTGGAGACGCGGGGTCACTGAAGCTTTCTTT. The encoded protein is CAWRRGVTEAFF.

As DNA, the CDR3 is TGTGCCAGCAGTCCGACATGGACAGATTATAGCAATCAGCCCCAGCATTTT. Translation: CASSPTWTDYSNQPQHF. The rearrangement uses TRBV28 and TRBJ1-5, with D possibly being TRBD1 (6 bases). The germline V and J ends were trimmed by 5 bases and 0 bases, with 17 bases remaining between them. Looked up from germline, CDR1 is MDHEN and CDR2 is SYDVKM. This CDR3 is 17 amino acids long. The complete variable domain, with remaining parts taken from reference TRBV28 and TRBJ1-5, reads DVKVTQSSRYLVKRTGEKVFLECVQDMDHENMFWYRQDPGLGLRLIYFSYDVKMKEKGDIPEGYSVSREKKERFSLILESASTNQTSMYLCASSPTWTDYSNQPQHFGDGTRLSIL.

This chain links TRBV7-9 with TRBJ2-1; 8 bases are a match to TRBD2. Per germline, CDR1 SEHNR and CDR2 FQNEAQ (reference sequence). The CDR3 loop spans 16 amino acids. The trim removed 1 base at V and 3 bases at J, leaving 5 bases unmatched. The CDR3 DNA is TGTGCCAGCAGCTTAGTCCCGGGGGGGGACTACAATGAGCAGTTCTTC. Residues: CASSLVPGGDYNEQFF.